The 29 T cell receptor beta chains given below trace back to one sample, sequenced in a study of T-cell memory formation after mild COVID-19. TCRdb re-called the 5' RACE reads through MiXCR, storing one row per CDR3 protein. This table has some 280,000 distinct CDR3 sequences, under 20% appearing once. Sequenced: PBMCs or a T cell subset sorted from them (not recorded which). Receptors were obtained from a man aged 18 to 29 who had mild COVID-19 (a few samples of this study predate the infection). Cell type and time point are not known.

The chain is built from TRBV7-3 and TRBJ1-1, with 7 bases aligning to TRBD1. CDR1 SGHTA and CDR2 FQGTGA come from the germline V gene. The CDR3 runs to 14 residues. V gave up 4 bases and J gave up 0 bases; unmatched junction bases: 2. The CDR3 DNA is TGTGCCAGCAGCTCCGGGACAGTGAACACTGAAGCTTTCTTT. It encodes CASSSGTVNTEAFF.

V and J are TRBV19 and TRBJ2-7; 7 positions match TRBD1. Germline V lookup: CDR1 LNHDA, CDR2 SQIVND (reference sequence). This CDR3 has 14 amino acids. With V trimmed by 6 bases and J by 0 bases, 5 bases remained unmatched. The CDR3 here is CASRKTGNSYEQYF. For the CDR3, the DNA is TGTGCCAGTAGGAAGACAGGGAACTCCTACGAGCAGTACTTC.

There are many counts of this clonotype. This sequence joins TRBV5-1 and TRBJ2-5; 11 positions agree with TRBD2. CDR1 is SGHRS, CDR2 YFSETQ, per germline. CDR3 size: 17 residues. V lost 4 bases to trimming and J lost 2 bases; unmatched junction nucleotides: 10. This CDR3 is CASSRIAGGLKQETQYF. CDR3 sequence (DNA): TGCGCCAGCAGCCGGATAGCGGGGGGGCTTAAACAAGAGACCCAGTACTTC.

This clonotype was found a few times. The gene calls are TRBV27 and TRBJ2-5; 7 bases are a match to TRBD1. This CDR3 is 14 amino acids long. CDR1 MNHEY and CDR2 SMNVEV come from the germline V gene (reference sequence). After removal of 4 bases from V and 4 bases from J, the junction contained 6 bases not matched to a gene. The DNA of the CDR3 is TGTGCCAGCAGTTCTCACAGGGGTGGAGAGACCCAGTACTTC. Its translation: CASSSHRGGETQYF.

The CDR3 coding sequence is TGTGCCAGCAGTTACGGGACCGGGACGATTGGAAAACTGTTTTTT. It yields the protein CASSYGTGTIGKLFF. The genes are TRBV6-6 and TRBJ1-4; D possibly corresponds to TRBD1 (5 bases). CDR1 and CDR2 from the germline V gene are MNHNY and SVGAGI (reference sequence). The CDR3 spans 15 residues. Trimming stripped 2 bases from V and 10 bases from J, with 17 bases between.

This clonotype was seen many times. This rearrangement joins TRBV6-2 or TRBV6-3 to TRBJ2-2; no firm D call. V was clipped by 6 bases and J by 5 bases, with 19 bases between them. In germline, CDR1 is MNHEY, CDR2 SVGEGT. The CDR3 loop spans 16 amino acids. CDR3 sequence (DNA): TGTGCCAGCAGCCCGCAGTGGGGTTGGGGTACCGGGGAGCTGTTTTTT. Residues: CASSPQWGWGTGELFF.

The chain links TRBV25-1 to TRBJ1-4; unclear D gene. Germline CDR1 MGHDK, CDR2 SYGVNS. V was clipped by 0 bases and J by 0 bases, with 11 bases between them. The CDR3 has 17 residues. In DNA form, the CDR3 reads TGTGCCAGCAGTGAATATCCGCCGAGATCAACTAATGAAAAACTGTTTTTT. Amino acids: CASSEYPPRSTNEKLFF.

This clonotype was detected only a few times. The rearrangement uses TRBV20-1 and TRBJ1-1; TRBD1 matches at 8 bases. There are 11 residues in the CDR3. V lost 3 bases, J lost 14 bases, and 8 bases stayed unmatched. The germline V gene has CDR1 DFQATT and CDR2 SNEGSKA (reference sequence). This chain's CDR3 is CSASRQGLCFF. The CDR3 region has the DNA TGCAGTGCTAGCAGACAGGGGCTTTGCTTCTTT.

The chain carries TRBV12-3 or TRBV12-4 and TRBJ2-1; 7 nucleotides align to TRBD1. This CDR3 has 14 amino acids. Trimming at V came to 3 bases and at J to 3 bases, leaving 2 bases not matched to a gene. The CDR3 region is CASSFWTGYNEQFF. Here the CDR3 DNA reads TGTGCCAGCAGTTTCTGGACAGGCTACAATGAGCAGTTCTTC.

This chain joins TRBV3-1 and TRBJ2-5; maybe TRBD2 (7 bases). The CDR3 runs to 18 residues. Per the germline V gene, CDR1 is LGHDT and CDR2 is YNNKEL (reference sequence). V was pared by 5 bases and J by 2 bases, with 24 bases between. The CDR3 loop reads CASSNRWGGGSLQETQYF. In DNA, the CDR3 is TGTGCCAGCAGCAACCGCTGGGGGGGGGGCAGTTTGCAAGAGACCCAGTACTTC.

This clonotype has only a few counts. The chain uses TRBV20-1 and TRBJ1-5; D is uncertain. The V end was cut by 5 bases, the J end by 7 bases, with 3 bases between. The CDR3 runs to 9 residues. Germline V gene data show CDR1 as DFQATT and CDR2 as SNEGSKA (reference sequence). CDR3 sequence: CSAGQPQHF. Written as DNA, the CDR3 is TGCAGTGCTGGGCAGCCCCAGCATTTT.

J is TRBJ2-3 and V is TRBV7-2, with 10 bases lining up with TRBD2. There are 18 residues in the CDR3. Germline assignment: CDR1 SGHTA and CDR2 FQGNSA. V was clipped by 3 bases and J by 0 bases; unmatched bases: 9. CDR3 amino acids: CASSLILAGGTSTDTQYF. The CDR3 nucleotides are TGTGCCAGCAGCTTGATTTTAGCGGGGGGTACCAGCACAGATACGCAGTATTTT.

V is TRBV2 and J is TRBJ1-5, with a tentative D call TRBD1 (5 bases). V was pared by 3 bases and J by 2 bases, with 8 bases between. Germline loops: CDR1 SNHLY, CDR2 FYNNEI. The CDR3 is 14 residues long. For the CDR3, the DNA is TGTGCCAGCAGTGACCAGGGTCGCAATCAGCCCCAGCATTTT. It translates to CASSDQGRNQPQHF.

This clonotype has a handful of counts. The J gene is TRBJ1-2, the V gene TRBV12-3 or TRBV12-4; a weak D match, TRBD1 (5 bases). The length of the CDR3 is 13 residues. Trimming cost V 7 bases and J 7 bases, with 16 bases left between them. The chain's CDR3 is CASMRGGVRGYTF. The DNA for the CDR3 is TGTGCCAGCATGCGGGGGGGAGTCCGTGGCTACACCTTC.

This clonotype was counted a few times. The J gene is TRBJ1-1, the V gene TRBV29-1; D possibly corresponds to TRBD1 (6 bases). V shed 7 bases and J shed 4 bases, with 19 bases lying between them. This CDR3 comprises 14 residues. CDR1 and CDR2 (germline): SQVTM, ANQGSEA. The CDR3 spells CSARQADGGTEAFF. The CDR3 DNA reads TGCAGCGCCAGACAGGCCGACGGGGGCACTGAAGCTTTCTTT.

This clonotype came up a few times. This chain connects TRBV12-3 or TRBV12-4 to TRBJ2-5, with 9 nucleotides matching TRBD2. The trim removed 6 bases at V and 5 bases at J, leaving 10 bases unmatched. This CDR3 is 15 amino acids long. The CDR3 nucleotides are TGTGCCAGCAGCTCGGGACTAGCAGGGATGGAGACCCAGTACTTC. Translated: CASSSGLAGMETQYF.

This chain uses TRBV7-2 with TRBJ1-4; 8 nucleotides agree with TRBD1. The CDR3 covers 15 residues. CDR1 is SGHTA, CDR2 FQGNSA, per germline. V lost 8 bases, J lost 5 bases, and 10 bases stayed unmatched. The chain's CDR3 is CASSYDPGGNEKLFF. The CDR3 nucleotides are TGTGCCAGCTCGTACGACCCAGGGGGCAATGAAAAACTGTTTTTT.

V gene TRBV2 combines with J gene TRBJ1-5, with D uncertain. V shed 5 bases and J shed 6 bases, with 8 bases lying between them. CDR1 and CDR2 from the germline V gene are SNHLY and FYNNEI. The CDR3 has 12 amino acids. Written as DNA, the CDR3 is TGTGCCAGCAGTCCGGAAGGTCAGCCCCAGCATTTT. It is translated as CASSPEGQPQHF.

V is TRBV4-2 and J is TRBJ1-6; maybe TRBD1 (6 bases). The germline gives CDR1 LGHNA, CDR2 YNFKEQ. Trimming took 4 bases from V and 10 from J, leaving 17 bases between them. The CDR3 consists of 15 residues. CDR3 region: CASSREGHRESPLHF. In DNA, the CDR3 is TGTGCCAGCAGCCGAGAGGGACACCGTGAGTCACCCCTCCACTTT.

This clonotype was seen more than once but under ten times. The chain recombines TRBV12-5 with TRBJ2-7; TRBD1 aligns across 10 bases. J gave up 6 bases and V 5 bases, and 4 bases lay outside the gene matches. CDR3 length: 13 residues. Per germline, CDR1 LGHNT and CDR2 FRNRAP. Here the CDR3 reads CASGGTGVGEQYF. The DNA for the CDR3 is TGTGCTAGTGGTGGGACAGGGGTCGGCGAGCAGTACTTC.

This clonotype was counted only a few times. The genes are TRBV5-5 and TRBJ2-5; no reliable D call. There are 13 residues in the CDR3. Trimming removed 4 bases at V and 4 bases at J, with 11 bases between. Per the germline V gene, CDR1 is SGHKS and CDR2 is YYEKEE (reference sequence). The CDR3 sequence is CASSPPGVETQYF. CDR3 coding DNA: TGTGCCAGCAGCCCCCCTGGGGTAGAGACCCAGTACTTC.

The chain couples TRBV12-3 or TRBV12-4 to TRBJ1-2, with 10 bases identical to TRBD1. CDR3 length equals 15 residues. V lost 5 bases and J lost 7; bases outside the gene matches: 10. The CDR3 region is CASSPPGQGVFGYTF. The CDR3 DNA is TGTGCCAGCAGTCCACCTGGACAGGGGGTATTTGGCTACACCTTC.

This clonotype was observed a few times. V is TRBV18 and J is TRBJ2-7; tentatively, D is TRBD2 (5 bases). Per the germline V gene, CDR1 is KGHSH and CDR2 is LQKENI. CDR3 size: 14 residues. V lost 2 bases, J lost 3 bases, and 11 bases lay in between. This chain's CDR3 is CASSPGQRIYEQYF. CDR3 bases: TGTGCCAGCTCACCAGGGCAGCGGATCTACGAGCAGTACTTC.

In this sample, this clonotype turned up a few times. This rearrangement joins TRBV5-5 to TRBJ2-2, with a weak D call TRBD1 (6 bases). The V gene lost 4 bases and the J gene lost 4 bases, with 11 bases spanning the gap. The germline gives CDR1 SGHKS, CDR2 YYEKEE (reference sequence). CDR3 length equals 14 residues. The CDR3 loop is CASSAGQPTGELFF. The CDR3 nucleotides are TGTGCCAGCAGCGCTGGACAGCCCACCGGGGAGCTGTTTTTT.

The V and J genes are TRBV6-2 or TRBV6-3 and TRBJ2-7; 9 nucleotides line up with TRBD2. Germline assignment: CDR1 MNHEY and CDR2 SVGEGT. CDR3 length equals 15 residues. V shed 11 bases and J 3 bases; nucleotides not matched to a gene: 14. CDR3: CAASRASGAYYEQYV. The CDR3 coding sequence is TGTGCCGCAAGCCGTGCTAGCGGGGCCTACTACGAGCAGTACGTC.

This clonotype was picked up a small number of times. This chain links TRBV6-5 with TRBJ1-1; TRBD1 might be the D (6 bases). The CDR3 spans 16 residues. Per the germline V gene, CDR1 is MNHEY and CDR2 is SVGAGI. The V gene lost 0 bases and the J gene lost 7 bases, with 18 bases spanning the gap. CDR3 amino acids: CASSYSGGAIVREAFF. For the CDR3, the DNA is TGTGCCAGCAGTTACTCGGGGGGCGCAATAGTACGTGAAGCTTTCTTT.

This clonotype was seen more than once but under ten times. The rearrangement joins TRBV20-1 to TRBJ1-4; D unclear. The ends were cut back, 1 base at V and 8 bases at J, with 5 bases in the middle. Germline loops: CDR1 DFQATT, CDR2 SNEGSKA (reference sequence). The CDR3 totals 11 residues. The CDR3 sequence is CSARVGEKLFF. In DNA form, the CDR3 reads TGCAGTGCTAGAGTGGGGGAAAAACTGTTTTTT.

The chain couples TRBV20-1 to TRBJ1-1; tentatively, D is TRBD1 (5 bases). Germline V lookup: CDR1 DFQATT, CDR2 SNEGSKA (reference sequence). CDR3 size: 16 residues. V lost 2 bases to trimming and J lost 0 bases, with 16 bases between them. In DNA, the CDR3 is TGCAGTGCTAGATCTGGGACCGCTGGCATGAACACTGAAGCTTTCTTT. Protein: CSARSGTAGMNTEAFF.

V is TRBV7-8 and J is TRBJ2-5, with TRBD2 as a possible D gene (6 bases). V shed 7 bases and J shed 1 base, with 19 bases lying between them. The CDR3 has 16 amino acids. The germline gives CDR1 SGHVS, CDR2 FQNEAQ. CDR3: CASTLQGSGPQETQYF. In DNA, the CDR3 is TGTGCCAGCACCCTCCAAGGGAGCGGGCCCCAAGAGACCCAGTACTTC.